This T cell receptor beta chain was sequenced during a study of blood T cell repertoires in COVID-19. Background on the study: There were acute and convalescent COVID-19 samples, and they came from the United States, Italy and Spain.

As originally analysed: Nucleated cell number was recorded as an estimate derived from reference gene primer amplification. Repertoires were generated with immunoSEQ multiplex PCR, while TCRdb's copy carries only in-frame clones and drops some. The DNA was the basis for D and trimming; V, J and clone size are from that table. The profile covers some 700,000 clones, with 80% to 90% appearing a single time and about 0.26% taken by the ten largest. Germline V gene sequence: CDR1 SGHDN, CDR2 FVKESK. The CDR3 has 18 amino acids. The V and J ends lost 0 bases and 0 bases, in that order; junction bases with no gene match: 10.

The clonotype comes from a woman between 18 and 29 years old with acute or convalescent COVID-19. This rearrangement joins TRBV14 to TRBJ2-5; the match to TRBD2 covers 7 bases. Sample: peripheral blood. The CDR3 is CASSQDRGGDLYQETQYF. The CDR3 bases are TGTGCCAGCAGCCAAGATCGGGGAGGGGACCTGTACCAAGAGACCCAGTACTTC.